These 32 T cell receptor beta chains came from one sample sequenced in a study of long-term antiretroviral therapy in people with HIV. Investigators performed immunoSEQ version v3.0 at survey level. The repertoire was sequenced with immunoSEQ multiplex PCR; TCRdb's copy has only in-frame clones and lacks some. The table includes about 28,000 clones, 80% detected once. The starting material was unsorted PBMCs, obtained 0.3 years after starting antiretroviral therapy. Receptors originate from a man aged 40-55 years with HIV.

The chain carries TRBV10-3 and TRBJ2-7; D may be TRBD1 or TRBD2 (6 bases each). This CDR3 contains 14 residues. V was shortened by 4 bases and J by 4 bases, with 14 bases between the two germline ends. Germline-derived CDR1 and CDR2 are ENHRY and SYGVKD. The CDR3 spells CAISGRDIGYEQYF. The CDR3 DNA reads as TGTGCCATCAGTGGGAGGGACATCGGGTACGAGCAGTACTTC.

V usage is TRBV5-4 and J usage is TRBJ2-1; D gene ambiguous. Trimming pared 0 bases from V and 8 bases from J, leaving 15 bases between. Germline-derived CDR1 and CDR2 are SGHNT and YYREEE (reference sequence). This CDR3 spans 15 amino acids. CDR3 protein: CASSLEVQGMDEQFF. The CDR3 DNA sequence: TGTGCCAGCAGCTTGGAAGTTCAAGGGATGGATGAGCAGTTCTTC.

This clone has only a few counts. The chain links TRBV19 to TRBJ1-3; D is unresolved. The V end was cut by 5 bases, the J end by 5 bases, with 13 bases between. In germline, CDR1 is LNHDA, CDR2 SQIVND (reference sequence). The CDR3 extends over 14 amino acids. Here the CDR3 DNA reads TGTGCCAGTAGTCCCCCGGCCACGAGAAACACCATATATTTT. Translated, it gives CASSPPATRNTIYF.

The chain combines TRBV9 with TRBJ2-6; D tentatively reads TRBD1 or TRBD2 (5 bases each). V was pared by 3 bases and J by 0 bases, with 22 bases between. CDR1 and CDR2 from the germline V gene are SGDLS and YYNGEE. This CDR3 is built from 20 residues. Here the CDR3 DNA reads TGTGCCAGCAGCGCTCCCACGAGGGGCCACCCCAGCTCTGGGGCCAACGTCCTGACTTTC. This sequence encodes CASSAPTRGHPSSGANVLTF.

The CDR3 DNA reads as TGTGCCAGTAGGGTTGGTGGCCCCGCGGATGAGCAGTACTTC. Translated: CASRVGGPADEQYF. The chain uses TRBV5-4 and TRBJ2-7; D unclear. Germline V CDR1 and CDR2: SGHNT, YYREEE (reference sequence). The CDR3 contains 14 residues. The V gene lost 8 bases and the J gene lost 7 bases, with 22 bases spanning the gap.

V usage is TRBV7-9 and J usage is TRBJ1-4; no firm D call. V lost 3 bases, J lost 8 bases, and 13 bases lay in between. CDR3 length equals 14 residues. CDR1 SEHNR and CDR2 FQNEAQ come from the germline V gene (reference sequence). This CDR3 reads CASSLGDLREKLFF. CDR3 nucleotide sequence: TGTGCCAGCAGCTTGGGTGATCTAAGGGAAAAACTGTTTTTT.

V usage is TRBV7-2 and J usage is TRBJ2-7; D gene uncertain. V was cut by 5 bases and J by 9 bases, with 26 bases left in between. This CDR3 has 16 amino acids. Germline V lookup: CDR1 SGHTA, CDR2 FQGNSA. The CDR3 is CASSQPLVDGVYRQYF. The CDR3 bases are TGTGCCAGCAGCCAACCCCTGGTGGACGGTGTGTATCGGCAGTACTTC.

This clone came up once. The CDR3 coding sequence is TGTGCCAGCATCATGCCCGCGCGGCCAGGGGGGAATGAGCAGTTCTTC. The encoded protein is CASIMPARPGGNEQFF. The gene calls are TRBV5-8 and TRBJ2-1; D is perhaps TRBD1 (7 bases). There are 16 residues in the CDR3. Germline values: CDR1 SGHTS, CDR2 YDEGEE. Between the trimmed V and J ends, which lost 6 bases and 7 bases, there was a span of 23 bases.

This sequence joins TRBV6-6 and TRBJ2-7; 13 bases are shared with TRBD2. The V gene end was trimmed by 6 bases and the J gene end by 4 bases; junction bases not matched to a gene: 9. Germline CDR1 MNHNY, CDR2 SVGAGI (reference sequence). The CDR3 length is 16 residues. The CDR3 region is CASRQTGTSGTYEQYF. The CDR3 DNA reads TGTGCCAGCAGACAAACCGGGACTAGCGGGACTTACGAGCAGTACTTC.

In this sample, this clone turned up a few times. The chain has TRBV13 and TRBJ1-2; tentatively, D is TRBD1 (6 bases). Germline CDR1 reads PRHDT; CDR2 reads FYEKMQ (reference sequence). Trimming took 7 bases from V and 8 from J, leaving 17 bases between them. This CDR3 has 13 residues. The CDR3 DNA reads TGTGCCAGCACCGAACAGGGCTCAGAAGGCTACACCTTC. It encodes CASTEQGSEGYTF.

This chain uses TRBV19 with TRBJ1-2; 7 bases map to TRBD1. Trimming cost V 6 bases and J 7 bases; bases outside gene matches: 8. The CDR3 runs to 13 residues. CDR1 is LNHDA, CDR2 SQIVND, per germline (reference sequence). CDR3 residues: CASRSRDSPGYTF. DNA for the CDR3: TGTGCCAGTAGGTCCCGGGACAGCCCTGGCTACACCTTC.

In its sample, this clone was seen a few times. V usage is TRBV5-5 and J usage is TRBJ2-7, with 7 nucleotides matching TRBD2. Germline CDR1 reads SGHKS; CDR2 reads YYEKEE (reference sequence). The J segment lost 0 bases and the V segment lost 4 bases, leaving 7 bases of the junction unmatched. The CDR3 is 15 residues long. This CDR3 reads CASSPASGSSYEQYF. The CDR3 DNA follows: TGTGCCAGCAGCCCCGCTAGCGGTAGCTCCTACGAGCAGTACTTC.

The rearrangement joins TRBV4-3 to TRBJ1-5; 8 bases map to TRBD1. Germline V gene data show CDR1 as LGHNA and CDR2 as YSLEER. The CDR3 is 17 amino acids. The V segment lost 0 bases and the J segment 4 bases; nucleotides outside the gene matches: 8. CDR3 amino acids: CASSQDPLGQGNQPQHF. The CDR3 bases are TGCGCCAGCAGCCAAGATCCCCTCGGACAGGGTAATCAGCCCCAGCATTTT.

This chain joins TRBV27 and TRBJ2-1, with 11 bases matching TRBD1. The CDR3 covers 16 residues. In germline, CDR1 is MNHEY, CDR2 SMNVEV (reference sequence). The junction had 9 bases not matched to a gene; V was cut back by 5 bases and J by 6 bases. CDR3 in DNA: TGTGCCAGCAGTCCACTACCGGGACAGGGGGGCAATGAGCAGTTCTTC. It codes for CASSPLPGQGGNEQFF.

This clone has a handful of counts. V gene TRBV7-2 combines with J gene TRBJ2-4; no clear D. Germline V gene lookup returns CDR1 SGHTA and CDR2 FQGNSA. The CDR3 is 13 residues long. V was shortened by 1 base and J by 5 bases, with 6 bases between the two germline ends. The CDR3 coding sequence is TGTGCCAGCAGCTTAGAGGGTCAAAACATTCAGTACTTC. Translation gives CASSLEGQNIQYF.

The chain carries TRBV7-2 and TRBJ2-7; tentatively, D is TRBD1 or TRBD2 (5 bases each). The V end was cut by 3 bases, the J end by 2 bases, with 14 bases between. Germline CDR1 reads SGHTA; CDR2 reads FQGNSA. The CDR3 loop spans 15 amino acids. In DNA form, the CDR3 reads TGTGCCAGCAGCTTCGGGGCAGTTGTTACCTACGAGCAGTACTTC. This sequence encodes CASSFGAVVTYEQYF.

The chain uses TRBV29-1 and TRBJ1-2; D possibly corresponds to TRBD1 (6 bases). The CDR3 consists of 12 residues. V lost 7 bases, J lost 4 bases, and 13 bases lay in between. The germline CDR1 and CDR2 sequences are SQVTM and ANQGSEA. The DNA for the CDR3 is TGCAGCGCCTCGACAGGACTCTATGGCTACACCTTC. It is translated as CSASTGLYGYTF.

This clone has more than one count but fewer than ten. This sequence joins TRBV19 and TRBJ2-7; D is ambiguous. Germline loops: CDR1 LNHDA, CDR2 SQIVND (reference sequence). With 0 bases removed from V and 0 bases from J, the gap between germline ends came to 6 bases. The CDR3 is 14 residues long. CDR3: CASSIEGSSYEQYF. The CDR3 nucleotides are TGTGCCAGTAGTATAGAGGGCAGCTCCTACGAGCAGTACTTC.

The chain is built from TRBV7-6 and TRBJ2-7, with TRBD2 matching over 9 bases. CDR1 SGHVS and CDR2 FNYEAQ come from the germline V gene. V gave up 8 bases and J gave up 7 bases; unmatched junction bases: 9. The CDR3 spans 13 residues. CDR3 sequence (DNA): TGTGCCAGCTCCGCGGGAGGGCCGGAAGAGCAGTACTTC. Translating gives CASSAGGPEEQYF.

This clone was detected a few times. V gene TRBV19 combines with J gene TRBJ1-5; D is unclear. The CDR3 loop spans 13 amino acids. V was clipped by 8 bases and J by 4 bases, with 12 bases between them. CDR1 is LNHDA and CDR2 is SQIVND in the germline V gene (reference sequence). CDR3 protein: CASSGLGNQPQHF. In nucleotides, the CDR3 is TGTGCCAGTTCCGGACTTGGGAATCAGCCCCAGCATTTT.

CDR3 sequence (DNA): TGTGCCAGCAGCCCCCAGGGGCAGTCTTACGAGCAGTACTTC. It specifies CASSPQGQSYEQYF. The chain links TRBV9 to TRBJ2-7; perhaps TRBD1 as D (6 bases). Trimming pared 4 bases from V and 4 bases from J, leaving 15 bases between. Germline CDR1 SGDLS, CDR2 YYNGEE. The CDR3 runs 14 residues.

The V and J genes are TRBV19 and TRBJ2-7; D is possibly TRBD2 (6 bases). V was shortened by 6 bases and J by 3 bases, with 15 bases between the two germline ends. CDR3 length equals 14 residues. CDR1 is LNHDA and CDR2 is SQIVND in the germline V gene (reference sequence). DNA of the CDR3: TGTGCCAGTAGGTCGGGCGGAGGGGACTACGAGCAGTACTTC. Translation gives CASRSGGGDYEQYF.

The genes are TRBV7-2 and TRBJ1-1; D unclear. The germline CDR1 and CDR2 sequences are SGHTA and FQGNSA. This CDR3 has 18 amino acids. V was trimmed by 0 bases and J by 5 bases, leaving 22 bases between them. The CDR3 region is CASSLAWAMSGPGTEAFF. The CDR3 DNA follows: TGTGCCAGCAGCTTAGCTTGGGCTATGTCGGGCCCTGGTACTGAAGCTTTCTTT.

The V and J genes are TRBV10-1 and TRBJ2-2, with no clear D. The CDR3 runs to 13 residues. Trimming took off 0 bases at V and 5 bases at J, with 4 bases between the two ends. CDR1 is WNHNN and CDR2 is SYGVQD in the germline V gene (reference sequence). CDR3 amino acids: CASSESGTGELFF. The CDR3 DNA follows: TGCGCCAGCAGTGAGTCTGGGACCGGGGAGCTGTTTTTT.

The genes are TRBV7-8 and TRBJ2-2, with TRBD2 as a possible D gene (5 bases). From germline, CDR1 is SGHVS and CDR2 FQNEAQ. This CDR3 has 15 amino acids. Trimming shortened V by 2 bases and J by 3 bases, and 10 bases separated the two germline ends. The CDR3 reads CASSLRGHDTGELFF. The DNA for the CDR3 is TGTGCCAGCAGCTTAAGAGGGCACGACACCGGGGAGCTGTTTTTT.

The CDR3 DNA follows: TGTGCCAGCTCACCACGTCGGAATGAGCAGTTCTTC. Residues: CASSPRRNEQFF. The chain has TRBV18 and TRBJ2-1, with unresolved D. Trimming stripped 1 base from V and 7 bases from J, with 5 bases between. Germline CDR1 is KGHSH and CDR2 is LQKENI. CDR3 length: 12 amino acids.

V usage is TRBV28 and J usage is TRBJ1-5, with D unclear. V was pared by 4 bases and J by 8 bases, with 12 bases between. Germline V gene sequence: CDR1 MDHEN, CDR2 SYDVKM. CDR3 length equals 13 residues. The CDR3 bases are TGTGCCAGCAGTTCCGGTGGGGTGGAGCCCCAGCATTTT. The encoded protein is CASSSGGVEPQHF.

The V gene is TRBV10-1, the J gene TRBJ2-7; TRBD2 matches at 8 bases. Germline CDR1 and CDR2: WNHNN and SYGVQD (reference sequence). V shed 0 bases, J shed 1 base, and the junction held 5 bases outside the gene matches. The CDR3 totals 16 residues. Here the CDR3 DNA reads TGCGCCAGCAGTGAGTCGGGCGGGGGGACTTCCTACGAGCAGTACTTC. It codes for CASSESGGGTSYEQYF.

The chain's CDR3 is CASSPRPGQVYEQYF. The CDR3 DNA is TGTGCCAGCAGCCCCCGACCGGGACAGGTTTACGAGCAGTACTTC. The chain carries TRBV7-2 and TRBJ2-7, with 8 bases that match TRBD1. This CDR3 is 15 amino acids long. The junction had 10 bases not matched to a gene; V was cut back by 5 bases and J by 4 bases. The germline V gene has CDR1 SGHTA and CDR2 FQGNSA.

The chain combines TRBV4-2 with TRBJ2-6, with a weak D call TRBD1 (5 bases). The CDR3 loop spans 17 amino acids. Germline V gene sequence: CDR1 LGHNA, CDR2 YNFKEQ. The V gene lost 4 bases and the J gene lost 0 bases, with 13 bases spanning the gap. CDR3 in DNA: TGTGCCAGCAGCCGAGACTCCGACAGCTCTGGGGCCAACGTCCTGACTTTC. Its protein product is CASSRDSDSSGANVLTF.

V gene TRBV7-9 combines with J gene TRBJ2-5, with 7 bases that match TRBD2. Trimming at V came to 8 bases and at J to 1 base, leaving 1 base not matched to a gene. There are 12 residues in the CDR3. Looked up from germline, CDR1 is SEHNR and CDR2 is FQNEAQ (reference sequence). CDR3 nucleotide sequence: TGTGCCAGCCCTAGCGGCCAAGAGACCCAGTACTTC. It codes for CASPSGQETQYF.

The chain couples TRBV28 to TRBJ2-6; no clear D. The CDR3 is 16 residues long. Trimming removed 5 bases from V and 0 bases from J, with 11 bases in between. In germline, CDR1 is MDHEN, CDR2 SYDVKM. CDR3: CASSTGRLSGANVLTF. The DNA of the CDR3 is TGTGCCAGCAGTACTGGACGGCTCTCTGGGGCCAACGTCCTGACTTTC.